This T cell receptor (beta chain) was identified during a study of T cell changes during pregnancy in multiple sclerosis. Concerning this clone itself: This specimen includes other DNA sequences encoding the same CDR3.

Germline V gene lookup returns CDR1 SGDLS and CDR2 YYNGEE. CDR3 size: 14 residues. With 2 bases removed from V and 1 base from J, the gap between germline ends came to 9 bases. TCRdb keeps only in-frame clones here, not all; method: immunoSEQ multiplex PCR. Among 91,000 or so clones listed, around 92% were seen once. The sequences come from peripheral blood, collected after pregnancy. The clonotype originates from a female donor with multiple sclerosis, enrolled in a pregnancy study. This chain joins TRBV9 and TRBJ1-1; D not resolved. CDR3: CASSVDRGNTEAFF. DNA for the CDR3: TGTGCCAGCAGCGTCGACCGGGGGAACACTGAAGCTTTCTTT.